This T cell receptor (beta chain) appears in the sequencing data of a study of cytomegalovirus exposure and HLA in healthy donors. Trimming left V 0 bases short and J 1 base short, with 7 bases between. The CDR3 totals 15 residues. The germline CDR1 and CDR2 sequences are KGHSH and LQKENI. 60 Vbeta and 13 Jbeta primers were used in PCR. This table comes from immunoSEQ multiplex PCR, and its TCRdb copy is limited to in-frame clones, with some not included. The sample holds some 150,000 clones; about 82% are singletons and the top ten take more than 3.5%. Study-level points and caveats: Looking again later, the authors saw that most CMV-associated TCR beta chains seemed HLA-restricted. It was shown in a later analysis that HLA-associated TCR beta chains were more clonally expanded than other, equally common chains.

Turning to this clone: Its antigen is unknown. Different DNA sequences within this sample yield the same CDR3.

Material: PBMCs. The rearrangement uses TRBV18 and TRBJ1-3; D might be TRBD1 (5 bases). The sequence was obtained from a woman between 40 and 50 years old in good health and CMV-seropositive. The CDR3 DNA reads TGTGCCAGCTCACCACCGCCAGGGTCTGGAAACACCATATATTTT. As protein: CASSPPPGSGNTIYF. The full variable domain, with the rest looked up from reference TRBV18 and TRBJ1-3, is NAGVMQNPRHLVRRRGQEARLRCSPMKGHSHVYWYRQLPEEGLKFMVYLQKENIIDESGMPKERFSAEFPKEGPSILRIQQVVRGDSAAYFCASSPPPGSGNTIYFGEGSWLTVV.